This T cell receptor beta chain stems from a study of beta chain features in type 1 diabetes. Every bit of the isolated RNA underwent reverse transcription, so sequencing read expressed TCRB transcripts. TCRdb's table, derived via immunoSEQ multiplex PCR, lists solely in-frame clones and lacks some. The top ten hold around 0.12% of the sample, which has 500,000 to 800,000 clones, roughly an eighth seen once. This CDR3 contains 16 residues. Germline V gene sequence: CDR1 MNHEY, CDR2 SVGAGI. Study findings and constraints: Patients with type 1 diabetes carried fewer insertions and had more deletions at their VDJ junctions. Patients showed naive, central memory and Treg TCRB repertoires that appeared more similar than those of healthy donors. TCRB CDR3s were moderately but significantly shorter in Type 1 diabetes patients in all four CD4+ subsets.

This clone was counted only a few times. Its target is not known. Relative to the germline gene, one junction end is altered; a read error may explain this. Sorting with CD45RO/CCR7/CD25/CD127/CD95/CD27 yielded naive, central memory, regulatory and stem-like memory CD4+ cells. Sequenced sample: naive CD4+ T cells from blood. The receptor was derived from a man aged 25-45 years with type 1 diabetes. J is TRBJ2-7 and V is TRBV6-5; TRBD1 matches at 8 bases. CDR3 coding DNA: TGTGCCAGCAGTAACTCTGGACAGGGAGGTATCTACGAGCAGTACTTC. Protein: CASSNSGQGGIYEQYF.